The source of this T cell receptor (beta chain) is a study of OX40 agonist ivuxolimab in advanced cancers. Whole-study results and caveats: Relative to CD4+ cells, CD8+ T cells on average had more expanded clones.

Data came from immunoSEQ multiplex PCR; TCRdb stores just in-frame clones and leaves some out. Of about 37,000 clones in the sample, around 89% were seen once. Trimming shortened V by 0 bases and J by 8 bases, and 9 bases separated the two germline ends. The CDR3 spans 13 residues. The V gene's germline CDR1 is SGHRS and CDR2 YFSETQ. Details on this clone: The antigen remains unidentified.

Specimen: CD4+ or CD8+ T cells sorted from blood, collected in a trial of the OX40 agonist ivuxolimab. This TCR was sampled from an adult with an advanced solid tumor such as melanoma, head and neck, liver or kidney cancer. V gene TRBV5-1 combines with J gene TRBJ1-3; no clear D gene. The CDR3 sequence is CASSLEGRDTIYF. DNA of the CDR3: TGCGCCAGCAGCTTGGAGGGTAGGGACACCATATATTTT.